The entry below gives a single T cell receptor beta chain sequence along with its context. Its antigen is not yet known. Base-call qualities are not available, and no considerably larger clone is one nucleotide away. TCR beta repertoires were profiled from peripheral blood of roughly 13 young patients with multiple sclerosis to demonstrate the VDJtools post-analysis software. The multiple sclerosis patients were children and adolescents between roughly 6 and 17 years of age. Library method: PCR. Reads for this sample came from an Illumina HiSeq 2500. To reduce PCR and sequencing biases, unique molecular identifiers were built into the TCR beta cDNA libraries. Roughly 0.5 million cDNA molecules were obtained per 1 to 10 million input T cells, so each molecule approximated one T cell. The patient libraries were prepared and sequenced with the same protocol used for the earlier healthy control dataset. Samples belonging to the same batch were prepared together, multiplexed and sequenced on a shared HiSeq lane. The authors processed their data as follows. MIGEC handled the raw barcoded reads, throwing out single-read molecular identifier groups before consensus assembly and CDR3 extraction. Clonotype tables were post-analysed with VDJtools, and diversity was normalized by down-sampling all datasets to the smallest sample size. To correct batch-related cross-sample contamination, repertoire overlap clustering matched CDR3 amino acid sequences but not nucleotide sequences. The raw public reads went through TCRdb reprocessing: fastp at Q25, MiXCR clone calling, in-frame beta chains kept. For every CDR3 protein sequence, its rows merge into one entry that carries the most common genes and DNA. The V and J calls come from TCRdb's annotation, not from the publication. The sample records hundreds of thousands of distinct CDR3 sequences, 25% to 30% of which are singletons. Of the sample, 0.56% is held by the ten largest clones.

The data were obtained in a study of post-analysis software for immune sequencing data (dated by TCRdb to between 2015 and 2016). Study-level background: Disease courses on record covered relapsing-remitting, secondary progressive and progressive-relapsing multiple sclerosis, though some patients had no subtype annotation. The patient repertoires were set against 10 to 11 previously published healthy control repertoires from donors whose ages ranged from roughly 6 to 27 years. A subset of samples was prepared in parallel using single-end sample barcoding, then pooled and co-amplified after Illumina adapter ligation. Study-wide findings and limitations: Compared with controls, multiple sclerosis patients had significantly lower normalized Chao1 diversity, a finding suggesting substantial peripheral T-cell clonal expansion. Strong co-clustering of samples prepared in the same batch was shown by direct clustering with F measure, prompting a batch-effect correction. A few TRBV segments, including TRBV5-6, TRBV5-1 and TRBV20-1, were significantly more frequent in patients than controls. The multiple sclerosis patient group was slightly younger than the control group.

CDR1 SGHRS and CDR2 YFSETQ were looked up in the germline V gene. The CDR3 spans 15 residues, from the cysteine through the phenylalanine. Only the CDR3 part of the read is kept: 45 bases, read in frame from the first base. The trim is 0 bases for V and 3 bases for J, with a gap of 12 bases between the germline ends. Sequenced material: blood. This sequence was found in a girl under 18 with multiple sclerosis. This chain joins TRBV5-1 to TRBJ1-1, with no confidently assigned D gene. CDR3 protein: CASSLDSSIDTEAFF. The DNA sequence is as follows: TGCGCCAGCAGCTTGGACAGCTCAATAGACACTGAAGCTTTCTTT.